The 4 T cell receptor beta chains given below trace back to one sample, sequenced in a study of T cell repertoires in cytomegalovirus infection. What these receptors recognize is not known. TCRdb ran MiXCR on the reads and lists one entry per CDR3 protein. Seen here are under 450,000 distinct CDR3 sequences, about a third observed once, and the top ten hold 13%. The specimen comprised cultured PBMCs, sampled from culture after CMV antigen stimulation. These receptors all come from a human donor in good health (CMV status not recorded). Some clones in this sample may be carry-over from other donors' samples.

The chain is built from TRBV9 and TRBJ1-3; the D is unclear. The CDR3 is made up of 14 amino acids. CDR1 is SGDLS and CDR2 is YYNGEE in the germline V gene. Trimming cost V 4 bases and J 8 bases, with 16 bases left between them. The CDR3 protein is CASSPSRGGHTIYF. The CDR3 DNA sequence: TGTGCCAGCAGCCCGTCCCGAGGTGGGCACACCATATATTTT.

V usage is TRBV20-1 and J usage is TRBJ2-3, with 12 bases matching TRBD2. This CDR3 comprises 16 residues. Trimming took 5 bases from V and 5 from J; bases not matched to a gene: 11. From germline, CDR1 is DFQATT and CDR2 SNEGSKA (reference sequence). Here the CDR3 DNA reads TGCAGTGCTCCTAAGACTAGCGGGAGCTATGGAGATACGCAGTATTTT. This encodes CSAPKTSGSYGDTQYF.

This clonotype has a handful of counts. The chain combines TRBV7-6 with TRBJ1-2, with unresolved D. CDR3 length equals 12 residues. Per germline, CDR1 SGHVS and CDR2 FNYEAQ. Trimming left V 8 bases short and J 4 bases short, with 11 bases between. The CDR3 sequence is CASEPDFYGYTF. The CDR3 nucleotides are TGTGCCAGCGAACCGGACTTCTATGGCTACACCTTC. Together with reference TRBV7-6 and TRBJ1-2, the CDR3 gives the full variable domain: GAGVSQSPRYKVTKRGQDVALRCDPISGHVSLYWYRQALGQGPEFLTYFNYEAQQDKSGLPNDRFSAERPEGSISTLTIQRTEQRDSAMYRCASEPDFYGYTFGSGTRLTVV.

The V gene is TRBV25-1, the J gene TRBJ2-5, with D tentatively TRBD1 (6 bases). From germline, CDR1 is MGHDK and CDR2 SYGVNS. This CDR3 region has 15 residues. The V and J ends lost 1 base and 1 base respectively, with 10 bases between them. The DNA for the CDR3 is TGTGCCAGCAGTGAATCCGGGACACCCCAAGAGACCCAGTACTTC. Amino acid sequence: CASSESGTPQETQYF. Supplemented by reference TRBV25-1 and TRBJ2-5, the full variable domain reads EADIYQTPRYLVIGTGKKITLECSQTMGHDKMYWYQQDPGMELHLIHYSYGVNSTEKGDLSSESTVSRIRTEHFPLTLESARPSHTSQYLCASSESGTPQETQYFGPGTRLLVL.